These T cell receptor beta chains were read from a single sample in a study of beta chain features in type 1 diabetes. Clones were sequenced by immunoSEQ multiplex PCR, and TCRdb holds only the in-frame ones, with some missing. The table lists 250,000 to 300,000 clones, around 15% of them singletons, with 0.015% to 0.02% in the top ten. The sequenced sample was naive CD4+ T cells from blood. These receptors originate from a man between 25 and 39 years old with type 1 diabetes. Both conserved end residues are part of each CDR3. The D gene is left open where the match is weak. The listing skips clone size in some rows; elsewhere it reads once, few, many or a size class.

clone_size: few; v_call: TRBV30; d_call: TRBD1; j_call: TRBJ1-5; cdr3_aa: CAWSSGTGHQPQHF; cdr3_nt: TGTGCCTGGAGTTCCGGGACAGGCCATCAGCCCCAGCATTTT
clone_size: NA; v_call: TRBV7-9; d_call: NA; j_call: TRBJ2-5; cdr3_aa: CASSLATPGETQYF; cdr3_nt: TGTGCCAGCAGCTTAGCGACCCCGGGGGAGACCCAGTACTTC
clone_size: NA; v_call: TRBV5-4; d_call: NA; j_call: TRBJ2-7; cdr3_aa: CASSLPGNEQYF; cdr3_nt: TGTGCCAGCAGCTTGCCAGGAAACGAGCAGTACTTC
clone_size: NA; v_call: TRBV7-9; d_call: TRBD2; j_call: TRBJ2-5; cdr3_aa: CASSSPGGGETQYF; cdr3_nt: TGTGCCAGCAGCTCGCCCGGCGGGGGGGAGACCCAGTACTTC
clone_size: NA; v_call: TRBV2; d_call: NA; j_call: TRBJ1-1; cdr3_aa: CASWDIMNTEAFF; cdr3_nt: TGTGCCAGTTGGGACATCATGAACACTGAAGCTTTCTTT
clone_size: few; v_call: TRBV2; d_call: NA; j_call: TRBJ1-2; cdr3_aa: CASSVQHRYGYTF; cdr3_nt: TGTGCCAGCAGTGTACAGCACCGCTATGGCTACACCTTC
clone_size: few; v_call: TRBV20-1; d_call: NA; j_call: TRBJ2-1; cdr3_aa: CSVTASSEQFF; cdr3_nt: TGCAGTGTTACTGCTAGCAGTGAGCAGTTCTTC
clone_size: NA; v_call: TRBV7-9; d_call: TRBD1; j_call: TRBJ1-1; cdr3_aa: CASSLTRDSPRNTEAFF; cdr3_nt: TGTGCCAGCAGCTTAACCCGGGACAGCCCACGGAACACTGAAGCTTTCTTT
clone_size: NA; v_call: TRBV4-3; d_call: TRBD1; j_call: TRBJ2-2; cdr3_aa: CASSRWDRGSDTGELFF; cdr3_nt: TGCGCCAGCAGCCGATGGGACAGGGGATCGGACACCGGGGAGCTGTTTTTT
clone_size: NA; v_call: TRBV21-1; d_call: NA; j_call: TRBJ2-3; cdr3_aa: CAARKASGDTQYF; cdr3_nt: TGTGCCGCCCGGAAGGCTAGTGGCGATACGCAGTATTTT
clone_size: NA; v_call: TRBV15; d_call: NA; j_call: TRBJ2-1; cdr3_aa: CATSREAQSPYNEQFF; cdr3_nt: TGTGCCACCAGCAGAGAGGCACAGTCCCCCTACAATGAGCAGTTCTTC
clone_size: NA; v_call: TRBV29-1; d_call: NA; j_call: TRBJ2-5; cdr3_aa: CSVENFQGETQYF; cdr3_nt: TGCAGCGTTGAGAACTTTCAGGGAGAGACCCAGTACTTC
clone_size: few; v_call: TRBV28; d_call: TRBD1; j_call: TRBJ1-2; cdr3_aa: CASSLYSGTALSYGYTF; cdr3_nt: TGTGCCAGCAGTTTATATTCCGGGACAGCTCTTAGCTATGGCTACACCTTC
clone_size: NA; v_call: TRBV2; d_call: NA; j_call: TRBJ2-1; cdr3_aa: CASSEIQSRAALKFF; cdr3_nt: TGTGCCAGCAGTGAAATACAGAGTCGAGCGGCGCTAAAGTTCTTC
clone_size: NA; v_call: TRBV28; d_call: TRBD1; j_call: TRBJ1-4; cdr3_aa: CASSSYRGANEKLFF; cdr3_nt: TGTGCCAGCAGTTCTTACAGGGGTGCTAATGAAAAACTGTTTTTT
clone_size: few; v_call: TRBV19; d_call: NA; j_call: TRBJ2-6; cdr3_aa: CASSIWQGHSGANVLTF; cdr3_nt: TGTGCCAGTAGTATATGGCAGGGGCACTCTGGGGCCAACGTCCTGACTTTC
clone_size: few; v_call: TRBV7-9; d_call: TRBD2; j_call: TRBJ2-2; cdr3_aa: CASSLRLAGNTGELFF; cdr3_nt: TGTGCCAGCAGCTTAAGGCTAGCGGGGAACACCGGGGAGCTGTTTTTT
clone_size: NA; v_call: TRBV19; d_call: TRBD2; j_call: TRBJ2-1; cdr3_aa: CASSRGLGNEQFF; cdr3_nt: TGTGCCAGTAGTAGGGGACTAGGCAATGAGCAGTTCTTC
clone_size: NA; v_call: TRBV5-1; d_call: NA; j_call: TRBJ2-7; cdr3_aa: CASSEQPLYEQYF; cdr3_nt: TGCGCCAGCAGCGAACAGCCTCTCTACGAGCAGTACTTC
clone_size: NA; v_call: TRBV7-9; d_call: TRBD2; j_call: TRBJ2-2; cdr3_aa: CASTPQRGAGELFF; cdr3_nt: TGTGCCAGCACCCCCCAGCGGGGCGCCGGGGAGCTGTTTTTT
clone_size: few; v_call: TRBV18; d_call: NA; j_call: TRBJ2-7; cdr3_aa: CASSPIKGYEQYF; cdr3_nt: TGTGCCAGCTCACCAATTAAGGGGTACGAGCAGTACTTC
clone_size: few; v_call: TRBV20-1; d_call: NA; j_call: TRBJ1-1; cdr3_aa: CSPPVGGAFF; cdr3_nt: TGCAGTCCCCCGGTGGGAGGAGCTTTCTTT
clone_size: NA; v_call: TRBV5-4; d_call: NA; j_call: TRBJ1-3; cdr3_aa: CASSLGGSGDTIYF; cdr3_nt: TGTGCCAGCAGCTTAGGCGGGAGTGGCGACACCATATATTTT
clone_size: NA; v_call: TRBV30; d_call: NA; j_call: TRBJ1-5; cdr3_aa: CAWAQGTGNQPQHF; cdr3_nt: TGTGCCTGGGCCCAGGGGACGGGTAATCAGCCCCAGCATTTT
clone_size: few; v_call: TRBV7-9; d_call: NA; j_call: TRBJ1-1; cdr3_aa: CASRDRENTEAFF; cdr3_nt: TGTGCCAGCCGGGATAGGGAGAACACTGAAGCTTTCTTT
clone_size: few; v_call: TRBV9; d_call: NA; j_call: TRBJ2-2; cdr3_aa: CASSPLGAANTGELFF; cdr3_nt: TGTGCCAGCAGCCCCCTAGGAGCGGCGAACACCGGGGAGCTGTTTTTT